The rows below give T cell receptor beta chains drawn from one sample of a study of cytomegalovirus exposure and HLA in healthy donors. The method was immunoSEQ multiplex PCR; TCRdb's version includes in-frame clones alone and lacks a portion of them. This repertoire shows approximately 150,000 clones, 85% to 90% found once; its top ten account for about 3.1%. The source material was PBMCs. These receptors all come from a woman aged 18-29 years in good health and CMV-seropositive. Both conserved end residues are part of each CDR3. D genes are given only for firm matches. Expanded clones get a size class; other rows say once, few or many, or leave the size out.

cdr3_nt: TGTGCCAGCAGCTTAGCGCCACAGACTAGCTCAGATACGCAGTATTTT
cdr3_aa: CASSLAPQTSSDTQYF
v_call: TRBV7-2
j_call: TRBJ2-3
clone_size: NA
d_call: TRBD2

cdr3_nt: TGTGCCAGCAGTCCTTCAGCAGCGGACCTGGGCGAGCAGTACTTC
cdr3_aa: CASSPSAADLGEQYF
v_call: TRBV7-3
j_call: TRBJ2-7
clone_size: NA
d_call: NA

cdr3_nt: TGTGCCAGCAGGACCGGGACAGCCTATGGCTACACCTTC
cdr3_aa: CASRTGTAYGYTF
v_call: TRBV6-5
j_call: TRBJ1-2
clone_size: NA
d_call: TRBD1

cdr3_nt: TGCGCCAGCAGCTTGGAGACTAGCGGATCATACAATGAGCAGTTCTTC
cdr3_aa: CASSLETSGSYNEQFF
v_call: TRBV5-1
j_call: TRBJ2-1
clone_size: NA
d_call: TRBD2

cdr3_nt: TGTGCCACCAGCAGCGGCCAGGGAAAGCCCCAGCATTTT
cdr3_aa: CATSSGQGKPQHF
v_call: TRBV15
j_call: TRBJ1-5
clone_size: NA
d_call: NA

cdr3_nt: TGTGCCAGCAGTTGGGGGGGGACTGAAGCTTTCTTT
cdr3_aa: CASSWGGTEAFF
v_call: TRBV6-5
j_call: TRBJ1-1
clone_size: NA
d_call: NA

cdr3_nt: TGTGCCACAACCCAGGGATACAATCAGCCCCAGCATTTT
cdr3_aa: CATTQGYNQPQHF
v_call: TRBV15
j_call: TRBJ1-5
clone_size: once
d_call: NA

cdr3_nt: TGTGCCATCCATTCCGGCCCGGGACAGGGGAACACTGAAGCTTTCTTT
cdr3_aa: CAIHSGPGQGNTEAFF
v_call: TRBV10-3
j_call: TRBJ1-1
clone_size: NA
d_call: TRBD1

cdr3_nt: TGTGCCAGCAGCTTGGCCCTAGGAGGCAGGGGGCCGGGTGAAGCTTTCTTT
cdr3_aa: CASSLALGGRGPGEAFF
v_call: TRBV5-4
j_call: TRBJ1-1
clone_size: NA
d_call: TRBD1

cdr3_nt: TGCGCCAGCAGCTGGGAGGCGAACACCGGGGAGCTGTTTTTT
cdr3_aa: CASSWEANTGELFF
v_call: TRBV5-1
j_call: TRBJ2-2
clone_size: NA
d_call: NA

cdr3_nt: TGTGCCAGCAGCGCCGGACTGAGTGGAGAGCAGTACTTC
cdr3_aa: CASSAGLSGEQYF
v_call: TRBV6-5
j_call: TRBJ2-7
clone_size: NA
d_call: NA

cdr3_nt: TGCGCCAGCAGCCAACTCACAGGGGGTGGGGAAAAACTGTTTTTT
cdr3_aa: CASSQLTGGGEKLFF
v_call: TRBV4-3
j_call: TRBJ1-4
clone_size: NA
d_call: TRBD1

cdr3_nt: TGCGCCAGCAGCCAAGATAGACAGAGAGATAATGAAAAACTGTTTTTT
cdr3_aa: CASSQDRQRDNEKLFF
v_call: TRBV4-1
j_call: TRBJ1-4
clone_size: NA
d_call: NA

cdr3_nt: TGCAGTGCCCGGGGACAGGGAGGCTACACCTTC
cdr3_aa: CSARGQGGYTF
v_call: TRBV20-1
j_call: TRBJ1-2
clone_size: NA
d_call: TRBD1

cdr3_nt: TGTGCCAGCAGTTTAGAGGGGGTAAGCAATCAGCCCCAGCATTTT
cdr3_aa: CASSLEGVSNQPQHF
v_call: TRBV28
j_call: TRBJ1-5
clone_size: once
d_call: NA

cdr3_nt: TGTGCCAGCAGCCCCATAGCGGGAGTGCGGGACGAGCAGTACTTC
cdr3_aa: CASSPIAGVRDEQYF
v_call: TRBV14
j_call: TRBJ2-7
clone_size: NA
d_call: TRBD2

cdr3_nt: TGCGCCAGCAGCACGACAGGGTCGGGGAACACTGAAGCTTTCTTT
cdr3_aa: CASSTTGSGNTEAFF
v_call: TRBV5-1
j_call: TRBJ1-1
clone_size: NA
d_call: TRBD1

cdr3_nt: TGTGCCAGCAGTATCAGGGGGTATGGGGGCTACACCTTC
cdr3_aa: CASSIRGYGGYTF
v_call: TRBV28
j_call: TRBJ1-2
clone_size: NA
d_call: TRBD1

cdr3_nt: TGCAGTGCCTTCAGGGATATAGGCTACACCTTC
cdr3_aa: CSAFRDIGYTF
v_call: TRBV20-1
j_call: TRBJ1-2
clone_size: NA
d_call: NA

cdr3_nt: TGCGCCAGCAGCCAAGATAGGACCCTTCGGGGAGGGAAGGACAATCAGCCCCAGCATTTT
cdr3_aa: CASSQDRTLRGGKDNQPQHF
v_call: TRBV4-1
j_call: TRBJ1-5
clone_size: NA
d_call: NA

cdr3_nt: TGTGCCAGCACCGCCCCAGACACCGGGGAGCTGTTTTTT
cdr3_aa: CASTAPDTGELFF
v_call: TRBV5-4
j_call: TRBJ2-2
clone_size: NA
d_call: NA

cdr3_nt: TGCAGCGTTGAAGATCTCGGGACTAGCGGGAGGGACAATGAGCAGTTCTTC
cdr3_aa: CSVEDLGTSGRDNEQFF
v_call: TRBV29-1
j_call: TRBJ2-1
clone_size: NA
d_call: TRBD2

cdr3_nt: TGTGCCAGCAGTTACGGGACTAGCGACACAGATACGCAGTATTTT
cdr3_aa: CASSYGTSDTDTQYF
v_call: TRBV6-5
j_call: TRBJ2-3
clone_size: few
d_call: TRBD2

cdr3_nt: TGTGCCAGCAGTTTCCGGGACGGGACTACTACGTACAATGAGCAGTTCTTC
cdr3_aa: CASSFRDGTTTYNEQFF
v_call: TRBV27
j_call: TRBJ2-1
clone_size: NA
d_call: TRBD2

cdr3_nt: TGTGCCAGCAGCTTGGTGGCGGGGGGCTGGGATGAGCAGTTCTTC
cdr3_aa: CASSLVAGGWDEQFF
v_call: TRBV5-4
j_call: TRBJ2-1
clone_size: NA
d_call: TRBD2

cdr3_nt: TGTGCCAGCAGCTTGGTAGGAGGGGACGAGCAGTACTTC
cdr3_aa: CASSLVGGDEQYF
v_call: TRBV5-4
j_call: TRBJ2-7
clone_size: NA
d_call: NA

cdr3_nt: TGTGCCAGCAGCCTTGCTTCTGTCGGGGTTGAGTATTTT
cdr3_aa: CASSLASVGVEYF
v_call: TRBV13
j_call: TRBJ2-3
clone_size: NA
d_call: NA

cdr3_nt: TGTGCCAGTAGTATGACAGGGGGCAACCAGCCCCAGCATTTT
cdr3_aa: CASSMTGGNQPQHF
v_call: TRBV19
j_call: TRBJ1-5
clone_size: NA
d_call: TRBD1

cdr3_nt: TGTGCCAGCAGTTTTACAGGGGACACCGGGGAGCTGTTTTTT
cdr3_aa: CASSFTGDTGELFF
v_call: TRBV6-5
j_call: TRBJ2-2
clone_size: NA
d_call: TRBD1

cdr3_nt: TGTGCCAGCAGCCGAGCGGGGCTCGGGACCTACGAGCAGTACTTC
cdr3_aa: CASSRAGLGTYEQYF
v_call: TRBV13
j_call: TRBJ2-7
clone_size: NA
d_call: TRBD2

cdr3_nt: TGCGCCAGCAGCTCCCCCGACAGGGCTAGCACAGATACGCAGTATTTT
cdr3_aa: CASSSPDRASTDTQYF
v_call: TRBV5-1
j_call: TRBJ2-3
clone_size: NA
d_call: TRBD1

cdr3_nt: TGCGCCAGCCGTTTAAGGCAGGGGGTTATGAACACTGAAGCTTTCTTT
cdr3_aa: CASRLRQGVMNTEAFF
v_call: TRBV4-1
j_call: TRBJ1-1
clone_size: few
d_call: TRBD1

cdr3_nt: TGCGCCAGCAGCCCCCGGACTAGCGGGATATCAGATACGCAGTATTTT
cdr3_aa: CASSPRTSGISDTQYF
v_call: TRBV4-1
j_call: TRBJ2-3
clone_size: NA
d_call: TRBD2

cdr3_nt: TGTGCCAGCTCACCACTGGACGACGGGGACCAGCATTTT
cdr3_aa: CASSPLDDGDQHF
v_call: TRBV18
j_call: TRBJ1-5
clone_size: NA
d_call: NA

cdr3_nt: TGTGCCAGCAGCGAACACCCGGGACAGGGGGGGTACGAGCAGTACTTC
cdr3_aa: CASSEHPGQGGYEQYF
v_call: TRBV7-6
j_call: TRBJ2-7
clone_size: NA
d_call: TRBD1

cdr3_nt: TGTGCCATCAGCCTAAGCGGGAGCGGCACAGATACGCAGTATTTT
cdr3_aa: CAISLSGSGTDTQYF
v_call: TRBV10-3
j_call: TRBJ2-3
clone_size: NA
d_call: TRBD2

cdr3_nt: TGTGCCAGCAGCTCGGGACTAGCGAGCAATGAGCAGTTCTTC
cdr3_aa: CASSSGLASNEQFF
v_call: TRBV13
j_call: TRBJ2-1
clone_size: NA
d_call: TRBD2

cdr3_nt: TGTGCCAGCAGTTCGAACAGGGGCACCGGGGAGCTGTTTTTT
cdr3_aa: CASSSNRGTGELFF
v_call: TRBV27
j_call: TRBJ2-2
clone_size: NA
d_call: TRBD1

cdr3_nt: TGTGCCAGTAGTATCAATCGGGATGCCATGAACACTGAAGCTTTCTTT
cdr3_aa: CASSINRDAMNTEAFF
v_call: TRBV19
j_call: TRBJ1-1
clone_size: NA
d_call: NA

cdr3_nt: TGTGCCAGCAGTGACCGGGAGGGAGACATTCAGTACTTC
cdr3_aa: CASSDREGDIQYF
v_call: TRBV6-4
j_call: TRBJ2-4
clone_size: once
d_call: TRBD2

cdr3_nt: TGTGCCAGCAGTCCCTACCGGACTAGCGACCAAGAGACCCAGTACTTC
cdr3_aa: CASSPYRTSDQETQYF
v_call: TRBV27
j_call: TRBJ2-5
clone_size: NA
d_call: TRBD2

cdr3_nt: TGCAGTGCTAGAGATCGGGGTGGCTACACCTTC
cdr3_aa: CSARDRGGYTF
v_call: TRBV20-1
j_call: TRBJ1-2
clone_size: NA
d_call: NA

cdr3_nt: TGTGCCAGCAGTCAAAGTGGGGGGGCCGGGGAGCTGTTTTTT
cdr3_aa: CASSQSGGAGELFF
v_call: TRBV5-4
j_call: TRBJ2-2
clone_size: once
d_call: TRBD2

cdr3_nt: TGTGCCAGCACTCTATGGGGAGACGATAAGTCTTTCTTT
cdr3_aa: CASTLWGDDKSFF
v_call: TRBV6-6
j_call: TRBJ1-1
clone_size: NA
d_call: NA

cdr3_nt: TGTGCCAGCAGCTTGGGACAGGCGTTGCGGAATGAGCAGTTCTTC
cdr3_aa: CASSLGQALRNEQFF
v_call: TRBV5-8
j_call: TRBJ2-1
clone_size: NA
d_call: NA

cdr3_nt: TGTGCCAGCAGCTTACAGGGGTACTACGAGCAGTACTTC
cdr3_aa: CASSLQGYYEQYF
v_call: TRBV11-2
j_call: TRBJ2-7
clone_size: once
d_call: NA

cdr3_nt: TGTGCCAGCAGTTTATCGGGACAGAAGAACACTGAAGCTTTCTTT
cdr3_aa: CASSLSGQKNTEAFF
v_call: TRBV28
j_call: TRBJ1-1
clone_size: NA
d_call: TRBD1

cdr3_nt: TGTGCCAGCAGCCCACAGTCGGAGACCCAGTACTTC
cdr3_aa: CASSPQSETQYF
v_call: TRBV7-6
j_call: TRBJ2-5
clone_size: NA
d_call: NA

cdr3_nt: TGTGCCAGCCGGAGAGTAGCGGGAGGGCCCCGCGGGTACCATGAGCAGTTCTTC
cdr3_aa: CASRRVAGGPRGYHEQFF
v_call: TRBV7-3
j_call: TRBJ2-1
clone_size: NA
d_call: TRBD2

cdr3_nt: TGTGCCAGCAGTGAAGCCCCCAGTGGGGAGCTGTTTTTT
cdr3_aa: CASSEAPSGELFF
v_call: TRBV6-1
j_call: TRBJ2-2
clone_size: NA
d_call: NA

cdr3_nt: TGTGCCTGGAGTGTACTCTACGAGCAGTACTTC
cdr3_aa: CAWSVLYEQYF
v_call: TRBV30
j_call: TRBJ2-7
clone_size: NA
d_call: NA

cdr3_nt: TGCGCCAGTCGACAGGGGGTGAATGAAAAACTGTTTTTT
cdr3_aa: CASRQGVNEKLFF
v_call: TRBV5-1
j_call: TRBJ1-4
clone_size: NA
d_call: TRBD1

cdr3_nt: TGTGCCAGTAGTATCGAGGTGAGGTACGAGCAGTACTTC
cdr3_aa: CASSIEVRYEQYF
v_call: TRBV19
j_call: TRBJ2-7
clone_size: NA
d_call: NA

cdr3_nt: TGTGCTAGTGGTTTGGTTCAAGATACGCAGTATTTT
cdr3_aa: CASGLVQDTQYF
v_call: TRBV12-5
j_call: TRBJ2-3
clone_size: once
d_call: NA

cdr3_nt: TGTGCCATCAGACCCGGGACAGACCTCACAGATACGCAGTATTTT
cdr3_aa: CAIRPGTDLTDTQYF
v_call: TRBV10-3
j_call: TRBJ2-3
clone_size: NA
d_call: TRBD1

cdr3_nt: TGTGCCAGCAGTTCCACACCCATGGCACAGACCCAGTACTTC
cdr3_aa: CASSSTPMAQTQYF
v_call: TRBV27
j_call: TRBJ2-5
clone_size: NA
d_call: NA

cdr3_nt: TGTGCCAGCAGCGATCGACAGGGCTCCTACGAGCAGTACTTC
cdr3_aa: CASSDRQGSYEQYF
v_call: TRBV11-3
j_call: TRBJ2-7
clone_size: NA
d_call: TRBD1